Shown below are 14 T cell receptor beta chains from a single sample sequenced in a study of T-cell memory formation after mild COVID-19. TCRdb recomputed calls from the 5' RACE reads with MiXCR, one row per CDR3 protein. The repertoire holds 250,000 or so distinct CDR3 sequences, with 18% as singletons. The sequenced material came from PBMCs or a T cell subset sorted from them (not recorded which). These receptors all come from a man aged 18 to 29 who had mild COVID-19 (a few samples of this study predate the infection). Cell type and time point are not known.

This clonotype was recorded only once. The chain combines TRBV27 with TRBJ1-6; D remains ambiguous. In germline, CDR1 is MNHEY, CDR2 SMNVEV (reference sequence). Deletions cut 6 bases from V and 8 bases from J, with 14 bases between. This CDR3 region has 14 residues. This CDR3 is CASSPERVYSPLHF. The CDR3 coding sequence is TGTGCCAGCAGCCCTGAGAGGGTATATTCACCCCTCCACTTT.

This clonotype came up a few times. The chain links TRBV6-1 to TRBJ1-1; D is ambiguous. The CDR3 is 15 amino acids. Per the germline V gene, CDR1 is MNHNS and CDR2 is SASEGT. The V and J ends lost 7 bases and 0 bases respectively, with 15 bases between them. For the CDR3, the DNA is TGTGCCAGCACCAAAGAGAGGAGCATGAACACTGAAGCTTTCTTT. This codes for CASTKERSMNTEAFF.

The V call is TRBV7-8, the J call TRBJ1-3; D possibly corresponds to TRBD1 (6 bases). The V end lost 5 bases, the J end lost 2 bases, and 13 bases lay between the germline ends. Germline V gene lookup returns CDR1 SGHVS and CDR2 FQNEAQ. The length of the CDR3 is 15 residues. In nucleotides, the CDR3 is TGTGCCAGCAGCCCTGTCTGGGGGCCTGGAAACACCATATATTTT. Translating it yields CASSPVWGPGNTIYF. The full variable domain, completed using reference TRBV7-8 and TRBJ1-3, is GAGVSQSPRYKVAKRGQDVALRCDPISGHVSLFWYQQALGQGPEFLTYFQNEAQLDKSGLPSDRFFAERPEGSVSTLKIQRTQQEDSAVYLCASSPVWGPGNTIYFGEGSWLTVV.

The rearrangement links TRBV30 to TRBJ2-5; D gene ambiguous. Trimming took off 2 bases at V and 5 bases at J, with 6 bases between the two ends. Per the germline V gene, CDR1 is GTSNPN and CDR2 is SVGIG (reference sequence). The CDR3 loop spans 11 amino acids. This chain's CDR3 is CAWSSPETQYF. The CDR3 nucleotides are TGTGCCTGGAGTTCTCCCGAGACCCAGTACTTC. The complete variable domain, with remaining parts taken from reference TRBV30 and TRBJ2-5, reads SQTIHQWPATLVQPVGSPLSLECTVEGTSNPNLYWYRQAAGRGLQLLFYSVGIGQISSEVPQNLSASRPQDRQFILSSKKLLLSDSGFYLCAWSSPETQYFGPGTRLLVL.

The V and J genes are TRBV6-5 and TRBJ2-1; the D gene could be TRBD1 or TRBD2 (6 bases each). The CDR3 consists of 11 residues. The germline V gene has CDR1 MNHEY and CDR2 SVGAGI. Trimming pared 6 bases from V and 14 bases from J, leaving 14 bases between. For the CDR3, the DNA is TGTGCCAGCAGCAGGGGAGGAAGAAAGTTCTTC. Protein: CASSRGGRKFF.

As concerns this clonotype: It may be a read error: a sequence one base away is much more abundant. V is TRBV2 and J is TRBJ1-5, with TRBD1 identical over 8 bases. Germline V gene sequence: CDR1 SNHLY, CDR2 FYNNEI. This CDR3 is built from 13 residues. CDR3 protein: CASSNRGDHPQHF. The CDR3 nucleotides are TGTGCCAGCAGTAACAGGGGGGATCATCCCCAGCATTTT.

The gene calls are TRBV11-2 and TRBJ2-1, with 7 bases lining up with TRBD1. Germline values: CDR1 SGHAT, CDR2 FQNNGV. With 0 bases clipped from V and 15 bases from J, the junction kept 8 bases outside the gene matches. The CDR3 consists of 13 residues. DNA for the CDR3: TGTGCCAGCAGCTTAGATGTCCGGGACAGCAGGTTCTTC. It encodes CASSLDVRDSRFF.

J is TRBJ1-3 and V is TRBV27; 9 bases match TRBD1. Germline V lookup: CDR1 MNHEY, CDR2 SMNVEV (reference sequence). The V segment lost 7 bases and the J segment 8 bases; nucleotides outside the gene matches: 6. This CDR3 region has 13 residues. The CDR3 protein is CASTRDRADTIYF. The CDR3 nucleotides are TGTGCCAGCACTAGGGACAGGGCCGACACCATATATTTT.

This clonotype came up a few times. This chain joins TRBV6-5 and TRBJ1-2; D is uncertain. Germline V CDR1 and CDR2: MNHEY, SVGAGI. There are 14 residues in the CDR3. Trimming cost V 8 bases and J 0 bases, with 13 bases left between them. The CDR3 DNA sequence: TGTGCCAGCGCCAAAGGGCAAGCTAACTATGGCTACACCTTC. Translating gives CASAKGQANYGYTF.

The chain links TRBV6-2 or TRBV6-3 to TRBJ2-7; TRBD1 matches at 8 bases. The CDR3 contains 14 residues. The V gene's germline CDR1 is MNHEY and CDR2 SVGEGT. V was pared by 2 bases and J by 5 bases, with 5 bases of the junction left unmatched. The CDR3 DNA reads as TGTGCCAGCAGTTACGACAGGGGAGCCGACGAGCAGTACTTC. This encodes CASSYDRGADEQYF.

The rearrangement links TRBV5-1 to TRBJ2-3; D gene unclear. Trimming took off 5 bases at V and 6 bases at J, with 13 bases between the two ends. The CDR3 is 13 residues long. Germline-derived CDR1 and CDR2 are SGHRS and YFSETQ. CDR3 region: CASRTYQADTQYF. The CDR3 DNA reads as TGCGCCAGCAGAACGTACCAGGCCGATACGCAGTATTTT.

The chain couples TRBV28 to TRBJ2-3, with D perhaps assigned TRBD1 or TRBD2 (6 bases each). V was shortened by 6 bases and J by 1 base, with 14 bases between the two germline ends. Germline assignment: CDR1 MDHEN and CDR2 SYDVKM. The CDR3 covers 15 residues. CDR3 DNA: TGTGCCAGCAGCCCGGGGGCCCAGGGCACAGATACGCAGTATTTT. Protein sequence: CASSPGAQGTDTQYF.

The gene calls are TRBV11-3 and TRBJ2-1; D not resolved. Trimming took off 6 bases at V and 4 bases at J, with 10 bases between the two ends. Germline CDR1 SGHNT, CDR2 YENEEA. This CDR3 is built from 13 residues. For the CDR3, the DNA is TGTGCCAGCAGTCCCAGAGAATACAATGAGCAGTTCTTC. This translates into CASSPREYNEQFF.

The chain recombines TRBV6-5 with TRBJ2-5, with D perhaps being TRBD1 or TRBD2 (5 bases each). Germline CDR1 reads MNHEY; CDR2 reads SVGAGI. The CDR3 sequence is 14 residues long. Trimming left V 4 bases short and J 5 bases short, with 14 bases between. In nucleotides, the CDR3 is TGTGCCAGCAGTTGGACTGGACAAGGCGAGACCCAGTACTTC. This sequence encodes CASSWTGQGETQYF.